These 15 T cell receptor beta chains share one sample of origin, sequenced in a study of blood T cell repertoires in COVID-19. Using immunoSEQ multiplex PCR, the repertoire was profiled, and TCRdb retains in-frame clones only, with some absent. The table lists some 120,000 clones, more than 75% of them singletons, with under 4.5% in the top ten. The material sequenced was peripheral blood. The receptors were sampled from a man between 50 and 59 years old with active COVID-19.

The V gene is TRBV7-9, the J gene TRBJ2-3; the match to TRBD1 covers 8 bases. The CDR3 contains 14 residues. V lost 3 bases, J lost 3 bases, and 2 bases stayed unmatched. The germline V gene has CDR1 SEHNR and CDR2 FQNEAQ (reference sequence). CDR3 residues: CASSFGTGTDTQYF. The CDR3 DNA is TGTGCCAGCAGCTTCGGGACAGGAACAGATACGCAGTATTTT. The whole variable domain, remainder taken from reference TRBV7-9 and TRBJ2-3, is DTGVSQNPRHKITKRGQNVTFRCDPISEHNRLYWYRQTLGQGPEFLTYFQNEAQLEKSRLLSDRFSAERPKGSFSTLEIQRTEQGDSAMYLCASSFGTGTDTQYFGPGTRLTVL.

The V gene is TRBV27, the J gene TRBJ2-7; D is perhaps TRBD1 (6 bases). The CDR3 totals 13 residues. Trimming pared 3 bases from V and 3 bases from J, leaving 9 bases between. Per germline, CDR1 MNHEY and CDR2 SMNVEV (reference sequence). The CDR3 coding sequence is TGTGCCAGCAGTTTGGGACAAAACTACGAGCAGTACTTC. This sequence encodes CASSLGQNYEQYF.

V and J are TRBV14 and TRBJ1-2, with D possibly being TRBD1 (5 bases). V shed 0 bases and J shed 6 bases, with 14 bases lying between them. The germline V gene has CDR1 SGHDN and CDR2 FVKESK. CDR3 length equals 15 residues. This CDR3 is CASSQDAGSAHGYTF. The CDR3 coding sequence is TGTGCCAGCAGCCAAGATGCAGGGTCTGCTCATGGCTACACCTTC.

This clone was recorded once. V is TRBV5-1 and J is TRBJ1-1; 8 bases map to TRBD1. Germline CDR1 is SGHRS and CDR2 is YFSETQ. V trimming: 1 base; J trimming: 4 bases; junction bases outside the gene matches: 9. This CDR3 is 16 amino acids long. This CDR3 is CASSLLVSGQGTEAFF. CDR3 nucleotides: TGCGCCAGCAGCTTGTTAGTGTCCGGACAGGGCACTGAAGCTTTCTTT.

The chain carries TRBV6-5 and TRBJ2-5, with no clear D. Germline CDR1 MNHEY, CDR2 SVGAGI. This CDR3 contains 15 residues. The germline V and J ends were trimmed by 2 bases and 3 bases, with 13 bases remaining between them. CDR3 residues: CASSYVTGEKETQYF. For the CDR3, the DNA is TGTGCCAGCAGTTACGTCACGGGTGAAAAAGAGACCCAGTACTTC.

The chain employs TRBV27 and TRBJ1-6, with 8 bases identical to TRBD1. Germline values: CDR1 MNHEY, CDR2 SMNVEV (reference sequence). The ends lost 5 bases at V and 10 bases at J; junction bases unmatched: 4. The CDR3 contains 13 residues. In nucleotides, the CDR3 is TGTGCCAGCAGTCTAGGGACAGGCTCACCCCTCCACTTT. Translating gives CASSLGTGSPLHF.

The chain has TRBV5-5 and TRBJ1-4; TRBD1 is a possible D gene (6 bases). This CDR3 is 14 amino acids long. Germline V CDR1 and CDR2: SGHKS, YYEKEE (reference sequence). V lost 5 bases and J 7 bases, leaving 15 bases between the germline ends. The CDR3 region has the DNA TGTGCCAGCAGTTTCGGGACAATGGGTGAAAAACTGTTTTTT. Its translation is CASSFGTMGEKLFF.

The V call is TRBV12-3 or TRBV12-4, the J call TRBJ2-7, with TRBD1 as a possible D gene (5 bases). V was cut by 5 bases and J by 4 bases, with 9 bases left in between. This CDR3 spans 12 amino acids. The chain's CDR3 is CASSTGFYEQYF. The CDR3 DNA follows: TGTGCCAGCAGTACAGGTTTTTACGAGCAGTACTTC.

The CDR3 DNA is TGTGCCAGCAGTGAGGGACTAGCGGGAGAGAAAAAGACCCAGTACTTC. Translation gives CASSEGLAGEKKTQYF. The chain links TRBV2 to TRBJ2-5; 14 nucleotides line up with TRBD2. With V trimmed by 3 bases and J by 6 bases, 6 bases remained unmatched. CDR1 is SNHLY, CDR2 FYNNEI, per germline. This CDR3 contains 16 residues.

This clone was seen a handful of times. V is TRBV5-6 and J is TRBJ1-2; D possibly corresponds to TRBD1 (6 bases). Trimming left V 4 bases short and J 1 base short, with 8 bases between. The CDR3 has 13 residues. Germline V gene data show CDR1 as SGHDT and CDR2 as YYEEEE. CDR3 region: CASSGTFNYGYTF. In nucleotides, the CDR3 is TGTGCCAGCAGCGGGACATTTAACTATGGCTACACCTTC. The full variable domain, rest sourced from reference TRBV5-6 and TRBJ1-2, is DAGVTQSPTHLIKTRGQQVTLRCSPKSGHDTVSWYQQALGQGPQFIFQYYEEEERQRGNFPDRFSGHQFPNYSSELNVNALLLGDSALYLCASSGTFNYGYTFGSGTRLTVV.

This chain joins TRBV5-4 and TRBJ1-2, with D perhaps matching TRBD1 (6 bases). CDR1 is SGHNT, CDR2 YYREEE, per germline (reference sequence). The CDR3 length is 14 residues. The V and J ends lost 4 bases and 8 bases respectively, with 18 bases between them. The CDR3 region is CASSQQGRGRGYTF. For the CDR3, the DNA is TGTGCCAGCAGCCAACAGGGACGGGGACGCGGCTACACCTTC.

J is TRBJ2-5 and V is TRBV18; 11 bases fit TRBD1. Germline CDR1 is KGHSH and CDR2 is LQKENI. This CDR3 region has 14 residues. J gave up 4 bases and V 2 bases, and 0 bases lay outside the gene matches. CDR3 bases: TGTGCCAGCTCACCAGGGACAGGGGGAGAGACCCAGTACTTC. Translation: CASSPGTGGETQYF.

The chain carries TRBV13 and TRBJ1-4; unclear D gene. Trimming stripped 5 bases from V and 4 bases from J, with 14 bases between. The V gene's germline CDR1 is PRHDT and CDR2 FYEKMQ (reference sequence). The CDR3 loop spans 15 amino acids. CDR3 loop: CASSLRQVLNEKLFF. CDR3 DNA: TGTGCCAGCAGCCTCCGGCAGGTCCTTAATGAAAAACTGTTTTTT.

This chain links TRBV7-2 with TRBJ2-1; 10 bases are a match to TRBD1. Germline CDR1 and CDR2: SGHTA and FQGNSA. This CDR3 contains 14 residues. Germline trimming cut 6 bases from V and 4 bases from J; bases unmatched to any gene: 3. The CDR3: CASRTGGEYNEQFF. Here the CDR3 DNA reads TGTGCCAGCAGGACAGGGGGCGAGTACAATGAGCAGTTCTTC.

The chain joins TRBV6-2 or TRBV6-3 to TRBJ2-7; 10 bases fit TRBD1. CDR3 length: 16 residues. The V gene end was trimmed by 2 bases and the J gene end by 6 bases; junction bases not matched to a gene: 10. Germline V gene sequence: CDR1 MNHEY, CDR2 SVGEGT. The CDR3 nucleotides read TGTGCCAGCAGTTACGAGGGGACAGGGGAGAAGCTCGAGCAGTACTTC. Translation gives CASSYEGTGEKLEQYF.